Each of the 29 T cell receptor beta chains below was sequenced from the same sample in a study of beta chain features in type 1 diabetes. Sequenced material consisted of expressed TCRB transcripts (all of the isolated RNA was reverse transcribed). Sequenced by immunoSEQ multiplex PCR; TCRdb stores in-frame clones only, minus some. This sample has some 270,000 clones, with roughly 13% found just once. Sequencing was done on a sample of naive CD4+ T cells from blood. The receptors derive from a middle-aged woman in good health.

This clone was observed a handful of times. The chain has TRBV5-1 and TRBJ2-7; weak D call: TRBD2 (6 bases). Germline lookup yields CDR1 SGHRS and CDR2 YFSETQ. The CDR3 loop spans 15 amino acids. V lost 4 bases, J lost 1 base, and 15 bases lay in between. In DNA form, the CDR3 reads TGCGCCAGCAGCCCGGCCTGGGGGGAGTCCTACGAGCAGTACTTC. As protein: CASSPAWGESYEQYF.

The V and J genes are TRBV7-9 and TRBJ1-5, with 10 bases lining up with TRBD1. J was trimmed by 5 bases and V by 5 bases; bases with no gene match: 3. Per the germline V gene, CDR1 is SEHNR and CDR2 is FQNEAQ (reference sequence). CDR3 length: 14 amino acids. CDR3 sequence: CASSPGTGDQPQHF. The CDR3, as DNA: TGTGCCAGCAGCCCGGGGACAGGGGATCAGCCCCAGCATTTT. The whole variable domain, filled in from reference TRBV7-9 and TRBJ1-5, reads DTGVSQNPRHKITKRGQNVTFRCDPISEHNRLYWYRQTLGQGPEFLTYFQNEAQLEKSRLLSDRFSAERPKGSFSTLEIQRTEQGDSAMYLCASSPGTGDQPQHFGDGTRLSIL.

V and J are TRBV7-2 and TRBJ1-2; perhaps TRBD1 as D (5 bases). The CDR3 has 14 residues. The V gene lost 1 base and the J gene lost 3 bases, with 9 bases spanning the gap. The V gene's germline CDR1 is SGHTA and CDR2 FQGNSA. The CDR3 here is CASSLVGRDYGYTF. The DNA for the CDR3 is TGTGCCAGCAGCTTAGTTGGCAGGGACTATGGCTACACCTTC. Full variable domain (rest looked up from reference TRBV7-2 and TRBJ1-2): GAGVSQSPSNKVTEKGKDVELRCDPISGHTALYWYRQSLGQGLEFLIYFQGNSAPDKSGLPSDRFSAERTGGSVSTLTIQRTQQEDSAVYLCASSLVGRDYGYTFGSGTRLTVV.

This sequence joins TRBV9 and TRBJ2-3; D remains unclear. Trimming removed 3 bases at V and 6 bases at J, with 20 bases between. CDR1 SGDLS and CDR2 YYNGEE come from the germline V gene. This CDR3 is 16 amino acids long. CDR3 region: CASSEFEVPRRDTQYF. CDR3 coding DNA: TGTGCCAGCAGCGAATTCGAAGTCCCGCGCCGTGATACGCAGTATTTT.

CDR3 bases: TGTGCCAGCAGCTTGGCAGGGGGTTATCGTGAAAAACTGTTTTTT. Translating gives CASSLAGGYREKLFF. The chain joins TRBV5-4 to TRBJ1-4, with 7 bases aligning to TRBD1. This CDR3 is 15 amino acids long. Germline trimming cut 0 bases from V and 7 bases from J; bases unmatched to any gene: 6. CDR1 is SGHNT, CDR2 YYREEE, per germline (reference sequence).

CDR3 sequence reads: CSVARGAYEQYF. The CDR3 DNA sequence: TGCAGCGTTGCCAGGGGAGCCTACGAGCAGTACTTC. The V gene is TRBV29-1, the J gene TRBJ2-7; weak D call: TRBD1 (6 bases). CDR1 is SQVTM and CDR2 is ANQGSEA in the germline V gene. This CDR3 region has 12 residues. V lost 4 bases to trimming and J lost 2 bases, with 9 bases between them.

This chain links TRBV2 with TRBJ2-1, with D possibly being TRBD1 (5 bases). Trimming cost V 5 bases and J 4 bases, with 18 bases left between them. The germline V gene has CDR1 SNHLY and CDR2 FYNNEI. The CDR3 has 16 residues. The CDR3 bases are TGTGCCAGCAGTCAATCAGGGAAGCACAGGTACAATGAGCAGTTCTTC. Its translation is CASSQSGKHRYNEQFF.

The chain couples TRBV13 to TRBJ2-2; D ambiguous. This CDR3 contains 14 residues. Per germline, CDR1 PRHDT and CDR2 FYEKMQ (reference sequence). The ends were cut back, 6 bases at V and 6 bases at J, with 14 bases in the middle. The CDR3 bases are TGTGCCAGCAGTATCACCTCGGTGGCCGGGGAGCTGTTTTTT. Translating it yields CASSITSVAGELFF.

V usage is TRBV9 and J usage is TRBJ1-2; tentative D call: TRBD1 (6 bases). The ends were cut back, 4 bases at V and 8 bases at J, with 21 bases in the middle. This CDR3 is built from 15 residues. Germline V gene sequence: CDR1 SGDLS, CDR2 YYNGEE. DNA of the CDR3: TGTGCCAGCAGCTCGAGCTTAAGGGACATCTGGGGCTACACCTTC. Amino acids: CASSSSLRDIWGYTF.

This clone was counted between two and nine times. The chain combines TRBV20-1 with TRBJ1-2; D unclear. The CDR3 is 11 residues long. Germline CDR1 DFQATT, CDR2 SNEGSKA (reference sequence). The germline V and J ends were trimmed by 6 bases and 7 bases, with 12 bases remaining between them. The CDR3 nucleotides read TGCAGTGCACATCCCAGGCTTGGCTACACCTTC. Translation: CSAHPRLGYTF.

This clone showed up just a few times. V gene TRBV1 combines with J gene TRBJ2-5; the DNA was not used to check the table's D call, TRBD2. TRBV1 is labeled a pseudogene. CDR3 length: 10 residues. Here the CDR3 reads CTSSHGTQYF. DNA of the CDR3: TGCACCAGCAGCCACGGGACCCAGTACTTC.

Written as DNA, the CDR3 is TGCAGTGCTATCGGTCTGGATGGCTACACCTTC. Translating gives CSAIGLDGYTF. This chain connects TRBV20-1 to TRBJ1-2; D call uncertain. This CDR3 contains 11 residues. CDR1 and CDR2 from the germline V gene are DFQATT and SNEGSKA (reference sequence). The V gene lost 4 bases and the J gene lost 6 bases, with 9 bases spanning the gap.

CDR3 in amino acids: CASSLGTGGKRAFF. In nucleotides, the CDR3 is TGTGCCAGCAGCTTAGGGACAGGGGGTAAGAGAGCTTTCTTT. The chain recombines TRBV7-8 with TRBJ1-1; the match to TRBD1 covers 10 bases. Germline V gene lookup returns CDR1 SGHVS and CDR2 FQNEAQ. The CDR3 is 14 amino acids. The junction had 6 bases not matched to a gene; V was cut back by 1 base and J by 10 bases.

The rearrangement joins TRBV4-3 to TRBJ1-4; TRBD1 is a possible D gene (6 bases). Germline CDR1 reads LGHNA; CDR2 reads YSLEER. The CDR3 spans 16 residues. Trimming pared 5 bases from V and 5 bases from J, leaving 18 bases between. The chain's CDR3 is CASSRRPGTQNEKLFF. DNA for the CDR3: TGCGCCAGCAGCAGGCGACCCGGGACACAGAATGAAAAACTGTTTTTT.

The J gene is TRBJ2-7, the V gene TRBV6-6; a possible D gene is TRBD2 (6 bases). Looked up from germline, CDR1 is MNHNY and CDR2 is SVGAGI (reference sequence). Trimming pared 7 bases from V and 2 bases from J, leaving 15 bases between. The CDR3 loop spans 14 amino acids. The CDR3 DNA reads as TGTGCCAGCAACCAGGGAGGAGGAACCTACGAGCAGTACTTC. This sequence encodes CASNQGGGTYEQYF.

This clone was counted many times. The rearrangement joins TRBV7-9 to TRBJ1-6, with D maybe TRBD1 (6 bases). Germline V lookup: CDR1 SEHNR, CDR2 FQNEAQ (reference sequence). CDR3 length equals 17 residues. V was trimmed by 5 bases and J by 14 bases, leaving 28 bases between them. CDR3 bases: TGTGCCAGCAGCGCCCCTAAGGGGGAGAAGAAGGTGGGAACCCTCCACTTT. It is translated as CASSAPKGEKKVGTLHF.

The CDR3 DNA is TGTGCCAGACGGACAGGGACAAACTATGGCTACACCTTC. It codes for CARRTGTNYGYTF. J is TRBJ1-2 and V is TRBV2; 8 nucleotides match TRBD1. The CDR3 is 13 amino acids. J was trimmed by 2 bases and V by 9 bases; bases with no gene match: 5. CDR1 and CDR2 from the germline V gene are SNHLY and FYNNEI. Full variable domain (missing parts from reference TRBV2 and TRBJ1-2): EPEVTQTPSHQVTQMGQEVILRCVPISNHLYFYWYRQILGQKVEFLVSFYNNEISEKSEIFDDQFSVERPDGSNFTLKIRSTKLEDSAMYFCARRTGTNYGYTFGSGTRLTVV.

This clone was counted a few times. The chain combines TRBV19 with TRBJ1-5; TRBD1 aligns across 10 bases. V lost 6 bases and J lost 4; bases outside the gene matches: 9. The germline CDR1 and CDR2 sequences are LNHDA and SQIVND (reference sequence). The CDR3 covers 16 residues. The CDR3 region is CASSKDRGMLNQPQHF. CDR3 sequence (DNA): TGTGCCAGTAGCAAGGACAGGGGGATGTTGAATCAGCCCCAGCATTTT. Full variable domain (missing parts from reference TRBV19 and TRBJ1-5): DGGITQSPKYLFRKEGQNVTLSCEQNLNHDAMYWYRQDPGQGLRLIYYSQIVNDFQKGDIAEGYSVSREKKESFPLTVTSAQKNPTAFYLCASSKDRGMLNQPQHFGDGTRLSIL.

The V and J genes are TRBV19 and TRBJ2-1; 8 positions match TRBD2. From germline, CDR1 is LNHDA and CDR2 SQIVND (reference sequence). The trim removed 2 bases at V and 6 bases at J, leaving 9 bases unmatched. This CDR3 region has 16 residues. CDR3 residues: CASSIREGLVGNEQFF. In DNA form, the CDR3 reads TGTGCCAGTAGTATACGGGAGGGGCTAGTTGGCAATGAGCAGTTCTTC.

This clone came up a few times. The chain has TRBV19 and TRBJ1-2; TRBD1 matches at 11 bases. The V gene end was trimmed by 7 bases and the J gene end by 3 bases; junction bases not matched to a gene: 7. Germline V gene sequence: CDR1 LNHDA, CDR2 SQIVND (reference sequence). The CDR3 contains 15 residues. Here the CDR3 DNA reads TGTGCCAGTATCGACCCGGGACAGGGGGACTATGGCTACACCTTC. This encodes CASIDPGQGDYGYTF. The full variable domain, in which reference TRBV19 and TRBJ1-2 provide the parts outside the CDR3, is DGGITQSPKYLFRKEGQNVTLSCEQNLNHDAMYWYRQDPGQGLRLIYYSQIVNDFQKGDIAEGYSVSREKKESFPLTVTSAQKNPTAFYLCASIDPGQGDYGYTFGSGTRLTVV.

This clone turned up a few times. This chain connects TRBV5-1 to TRBJ1-1; no clear D. Germline V gene sequence: CDR1 SGHRS, CDR2 YFSETQ. This CDR3 region has 14 residues. V was shortened by 0 bases and J by 4 bases, with 10 bases between the two germline ends. Here the CDR3 reads CASSLVGRSTEAFF. CDR3 sequence (DNA): TGCGCCAGCAGCTTGGTGGGGAGGAGCACTGAAGCTTTCTTT.

V is TRBV2 and J is TRBJ2-7; D unclear. V lost 6 bases and J lost 4, with 10 bases in between. The CDR3 length is 12 residues. Germline lookup yields CDR1 SNHLY and CDR2 FYNNEI. This CDR3 reads CASRIAEYEQYF. The DNA of the CDR3 is TGTGCCAGCAGGATCGCGGAATACGAGCAGTACTTC.

This clone was observed once. J is TRBJ2-1 and V is TRBV12-5; 8 positions agree with TRBD1. This CDR3 is 15 amino acids long. Looked up from germline, CDR1 is LGHNT and CDR2 is FRNRAP. With 1 base clipped from V and 4 bases from J, the junction kept 3 bases outside the gene matches. CDR3 in DNA: TGTGCTAGTGGTTTGGGGACAGGGCAATACAATGAGCAGTTCTTC. Its translation is CASGLGTGQYNEQFF.

This clone was counted a few times. V and J are TRBV18 and TRBJ2-2; tentatively, D is TRBD1 (6 bases). Trimming shortened V by 3 bases and J by 1 base, and 9 bases separated the two germline ends. This CDR3 is built from 15 residues. Germline CDR1 KGHSH, CDR2 LQKENI. The CDR3 sequence: CASSPSGVNTGELFF. The CDR3 nucleotides are TGTGCCAGCTCACCGTCAGGGGTGAACACCGGGGAGCTGTTTTTT.

This clone has a count of ten or more. The chain recombines TRBV10-3 with TRBJ1-2; D call uncertain. Germline CDR1 and CDR2: ENHRY and SYGVKD. This CDR3 is built from 13 residues. V lost 6 bases, J lost 4 bases, and 12 bases lay in between. CDR3 in DNA: TGTGCCATCAGCGCGGATTCCGTCTATGGCTACACCTTC. Amino acid sequence: CAISADSVYGYTF.

This chain links TRBV7-8 with TRBJ2-1; the D gene is possibly TRBD2 (5 bases). V was clipped by 10 bases and J by 12 bases, with 16 bases between them. From germline, CDR1 is SGHVS and CDR2 FQNEAQ. CDR3 length: 11 residues. Here the CDR3 reads CATATRESQFF. CDR3 bases: TGTGCCACCGCCACGAGGGAATCGCAGTTCTTC.

There are a few counts of this clone. The chain links TRBV7-4 to TRBJ2-1; TRBD2 agrees at 8 bases. The CDR3 runs to 17 residues. Per the germline V gene, CDR1 is SGHVT and CDR2 is SQSDAQ. V lost 5 bases and J lost 9; bases outside the gene matches: 18. CDR3 DNA: TGTGCCAGCAGCGGCACCGGGGGGGCCGGGGAGTTGGGTGAGCAGTTCTTC. As protein: CASSGTGGAGELGEQFF.

The J gene is TRBJ2-2, the V gene TRBV2; a possible D gene is TRBD2 (6 bases). The V gene's germline CDR1 is SNHLY and CDR2 FYNNEI. The CDR3 is 13 residues long. V was pared by 6 bases and J by 5 bases, with 10 bases between. CDR3 nucleotide sequence: TGTGCCAGCAGACGGGACTGGACCGGGGAGCTGTTTTTT. Residues: CASRRDWTGELFF.

The table lists this clone with a few counts. This chain links TRBV6-5 with TRBJ2-1, with D uncertain. With 2 bases removed from V and 10 bases from J, the gap between germline ends came to 9 bases. There are 12 residues in the CDR3. Germline assignment: CDR1 MNHEY and CDR2 SVGAGI. In DNA form, the CDR3 reads TGTGCCAGCAGTTACCCGGGTAAGGAGCAGTTCTTC. It translates to CASSYPGKEQFF.